One sample yielded the 13 T cell receptor beta chains listed below, sequenced in a study of cytomegalovirus exposure and HLA in healthy donors (dated by TCRdb to the late 2010s). Libraries were made using the immunoSEQ multiplex PCR assay. The multiplex PCR relied on a mix of 60 forward primers for TCR Vbeta segments and 13 reverse primers for TCR Jbeta segments. Here the immuneACCESS table is served through TCRdb, limited to in-frame sequences with V and J called. Missing clones are a known gap in these copies; in checked studies unresolved V genes cover under half, and the rest lacks a known reason. The sample table records 95,000 to 100,000 clones; roughly three quarters of these occur just once. The ten largest clones represent roughly 19% of the sample. The sample consisted of PBMCs. All receptors derive from a woman between 55 and 75 years old in good health and CMV-seropositive.

The chain links TRBV29-1 to TRBJ2-7; the match to TRBD1 covers 9 bases. The junction had 6 bases not matched to a gene; V was cut back by 7 bases and J by 5 bases. This CDR3 comprises 12 residues. CDR1 is SQVTM, CDR2 ANQGSEA, per germline. The CDR3 is CSAEGDRDEQYF. The CDR3 DNA reads TGCAGCGCGGAAGGGGACAGGGACGAGCAGTACTTC.

This chain connects TRBV27 to TRBJ1-4; D might be TRBD1 (6 bases). V lost 7 bases to trimming and J lost 3 bases, with 15 bases between them. The germline V gene encodes CDR1 MNHEY and CDR2 SMNVEV (reference sequence). CDR3 length equals 15 residues. The CDR3 reads CASKGRGQSNEKLFF. In DNA form, the CDR3 reads TGTGCCAGCAAGGGGCGCGGACAGTCTAATGAAAAACTGTTTTTT.

This chain joins TRBV5-1 and TRBJ2-5, with TRBD2 matching over 7 bases. Germline loops: CDR1 SGHRS, CDR2 YFSETQ. This CDR3 comprises 16 residues. The trim removed 3 bases at V and 1 base at J, leaving 9 bases unmatched. The CDR3 here is CASSSRVAGIQETQYF. CDR3 nucleotides: TGCGCCAGCAGCTCGCGGGTAGCGGGTATCCAAGAGACCCAGTACTTC.

The chain combines TRBV27 with TRBJ2-3, with 7 bases aligning to TRBD2. The CDR3 covers 16 residues. Unmatched junction bases numbered 9, after V lost 5 bases and J lost 1 base. Germline CDR1 and CDR2: MNHEY and SMNVEV (reference sequence). This chain's CDR3 is CASSKSHTSGTDTQYF. The CDR3 DNA follows: TGTGCCAGCAGTAAATCCCACACTAGCGGCACAGATACGCAGTATTTT.

In DNA, the CDR3 is TGTGCCAGCAGTGCGACCATTCTAGCACCCCAGGGCTACACCTTC. The encoded protein is CASSATILAPQGYTF. The rearrangement links TRBV2 to TRBJ1-2; D gene uncertain. V was pared by 4 bases and J by 8 bases, with 20 bases between. The CDR3 covers 15 residues. Germline loops: CDR1 SNHLY, CDR2 FYNNEI.

This sequence joins TRBV9 and TRBJ2-7; 11 nucleotides agree with TRBD2. Germline assignment: CDR1 SGDLS and CDR2 YYNGEE. CDR3 size: 15 residues. J lost 1 base, V lost 4 bases, and 4 bases had no gene match. The CDR3 spells CASSPTSGSSYEQYF. CDR3 sequence (DNA): TGTGCCAGCAGCCCCACTAGCGGGAGTTCCTACGAGCAGTACTTC.

V is TRBV7-8 and J is TRBJ2-7; 7 bases line up with TRBD1. The CDR3 is made up of 14 amino acids. Losses at the gene ends were 3 bases for V and 5 bases for J; bases not matched to a gene: 7. Germline assignment: CDR1 SGHVS and CDR2 FQNEAQ. The CDR3 loop reads CASSLGNRGHEQYF. Written as DNA, the CDR3 is TGTGCCAGCAGCTTGGGAAACAGGGGACACGAGCAGTACTTC.

The chain employs TRBV27 and TRBJ2-7, with 14 bases lining up with TRBD2. J was trimmed by 4 bases and V by 6 bases; bases with no gene match: 11. Looked up from germline, CDR1 is MNHEY and CDR2 is SMNVEV (reference sequence). The CDR3 runs 17 residues. As DNA, the CDR3 is TGTGCCAGCAGACTCACCGGGACTAGCGGGAGTTCTTACGAGCAGTACTTC. Translated, it gives CASRLTGTSGSSYEQYF.

The chain is built from TRBV6-6 and TRBJ1-2; the D gene is possibly TRBD1 (5 bases). V shed 3 bases and J shed 2 bases, with 16 bases lying between them. The length of the CDR3 is 16 residues. The germline gives CDR1 MNHNY, CDR2 SVGAGI (reference sequence). The CDR3 DNA sequence: TGTGCCAGCAGTTATCCAACAGGTGCGGCAAACTATGGCTACACCTTC. This translates into CASSYPTGAANYGYTF.

The gene calls are TRBV7-9 and TRBJ1-2, with a tentative D call TRBD1 (5 bases). Trimming cost V 1 base and J 5 bases, with 11 bases left between them. Germline loops: CDR1 SEHNR, CDR2 FQNEAQ (reference sequence). This CDR3 has 14 amino acids. The CDR3 DNA is TGTGCCAGCAGCTTAGGAACAGGCGGTTATGGCTACACCTTC. Encoded protein: CASSLGTGGYGYTF.

This clone was seen more than once but under ten times. This chain links TRBV30 with TRBJ1-1; possibly TRBD1 for D (6 bases). Germline V lookup: CDR1 GTSNPN, CDR2 SVGIG (reference sequence). The CDR3 is 14 amino acids. Trimming removed 0 bases from V and 5 bases from J, with 13 bases in between. The CDR3 here is CAWSVLWGQTEAFF. The CDR3 DNA reads as TGTGCCTGGAGTGTACTATGGGGGCAAACTGAAGCTTTCTTT.

The V gene is TRBV28, the J gene TRBJ2-7; tentative D call: TRBD2 (6 bases). CDR3 length equals 15 residues. Trimming stripped 7 bases from V and 1 base from J, with 17 bases between. Germline-derived CDR1 and CDR2 are MDHEN and SYDVKM. CDR3 sequence (DNA): TGTGCCAGCACCCAGTCGGGGGTCTTTTCCTACGAGCAGTACTTC. Encoded protein: CASTQSGVFSYEQYF.

The chain employs TRBV28 and TRBJ1-2; D might be TRBD1 (6 bases). V was trimmed by 4 bases and J by 0 bases, leaving 18 bases between them. Germline CDR1 is MDHEN and CDR2 is SYDVKM. CDR3 size: 17 residues. DNA for the CDR3: TGTGCCAGCAGTTACGGGATTCAGGGGTCAGCTAACTATGGCTACACCTTC. It encodes CASSYGIQGSANYGYTF.